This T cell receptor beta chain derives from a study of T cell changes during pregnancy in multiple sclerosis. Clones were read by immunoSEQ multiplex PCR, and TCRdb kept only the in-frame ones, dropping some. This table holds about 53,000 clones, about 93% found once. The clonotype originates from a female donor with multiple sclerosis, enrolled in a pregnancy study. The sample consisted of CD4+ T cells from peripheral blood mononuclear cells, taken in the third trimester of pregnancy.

Here the CDR3 reads CASTLNPGTEQPTTEAFF. The CDR3 DNA is TGTGCCAGCACCCTAAACCCGGGGACAGAACAACCGACTACTGAAGCTTTCTTT. The rearrangement links TRBV27 to TRBJ1-1; 7 bases are shared with TRBD1. V lost 7 bases to trimming and J lost 5 bases; unmatched junction nucleotides: 22. CDR1 and CDR2 (germline): MNHEY, SMNVEV (reference sequence). The CDR3 is made up of 18 amino acids.